This T cell receptor beta chain was observed in a study of regulatory T cells in long-lasting Graves disease. The CDR3 sequence is 13 residues long. Germline V CDR1 and CDR2: DFQATT, SNEGSKA (reference sequence). Trimming removed 3 bases at V and 5 bases at J, with 13 bases between. To make TCR beta libraries, researchers used iRepertoire HTBI primers and Arm-PCR of CDR3 regions. A single record per CDR3 protein comes from TCRdb applying MiXCR to the multiplex PCR reads. This sample has about 470,000 distinct CDR3 sequences, with under 25% found just once. This clonotype showed up just a few times. Noted time point: persistent/refractory GD, antithyroid drugs over 5 years with positive TRAb. The TCR library was made from RNA extracted from PBMCs.

The chain employs TRBV20-1 and TRBJ2-5; weak D call: TRBD1 (5 bases). Source: peripheral blood mononuclear cells (PBMCs), taken when the disease was refractory, from a patient treated with antithyroid drugs. The TCR originated in a female donor with Graves disease. CDR3: CSARDQGWETQYF. DNA of the CDR3: TGCAGTGCTAGGGACCAGGGTTGGGAGACCCAGTACTTC.